Listed below are T cell receptor beta chains from one sample, sequenced in a study of tumor-infiltrating lymphocytes in oesophageal squamous cell carcinoma. TCRdb independently ran MiXCR on the PCR reads; one entry per CDR3 protein. The sample includes about 22,000 distinct CDR3 sequences, roughly a third seen only once; the top ten take about 18%. The material sequenced was esophageal tumor tissue. All receptors derive from a female donor with esophageal squamous cell carcinoma. Each CDR3 is given with its conserved first and last residue. D genes are given only for firm matches. Some rows mark clone size as missing; the rest say once, few, many or name a class of expanded clone.

>TRBD2|many|TRBJ2-2|TRBV5-4
CASSPGVGLAGGELFF
TGTGCCAGCAGCCCAGGGGTGGGACTAGCTGGCGGGGAGCTGTTTTTT
>-|-|TRBJ2-3|TRBV11-2
CASSAPGDTQYF
TGTGCCAGCAGCGCCCCGGGAGATACGCAGTATTTT
>-|medium-sized|TRBJ1-4|TRBV6-1
CASRAGDLPNEKLFF
TGTGCCAGCCGCGCAGGGGATCTTCCTAATGAAAAACTGTTTTTT
>-|medium-sized|TRBJ2-1|TRBV28
CASSSQGYNEQFF
TGTGCCAGCAGTTCACAGGGTTACAATGAGCAGTTCTTC
>TRBD2|many|TRBJ2-1|TRBV6-1
CASSPGTSGRAGEYNEQFF
TGTGCCAGCAGTCCCGGGACTAGCGGGAGGGCGGGAGAGTACAATGAGCAGTTCTTC
>-|many|TRBJ1-1|TRBV4-1
CASSLGRGGEAFF
TGCGCCAGCAGCCTAGGGAGGGGGGGAGAAGCTTTCTTT
>-|few|TRBJ2-1|TRBV6-1
CASSRLVGITYNEQFF
TGTGCCAGCAGTCGCTTGGTAGGGATCACCTACAATGAGCAGTTCTTC
>-|-|TRBJ1-1|TRBV9
CASSVGSGRNTEAFF
TGTGCCAGCAGCGTAGGGTCGGGGAGGAACACTGAAGCTTTCTTT
>-|-|TRBJ1-1|TRBV6-1
CASSRNWDTEAFF
TGTGCCAGCAGTCGAAATTGGGACACTGAAGCTTTCTTT
>-|many|TRBJ1-1|TRBV24-1
CATSEPGGTEAFF
TGTGCCACCAGTGAGCCGGGGGGCACTGAAGCTTTCTTT
>-|many|TRBJ1-1|TRBV28
CASSLRRWGAEAFF
TGTGCCAGCAGTTTACGGAGGTGGGGTGCTGAAGCTTTCTTT
>-|few|TRBJ1-4|TRBV2
CASSRRGHEKLFF
TGTGCCAGCAGTAGGAGGGGTCATGAAAAACTGTTTTTT
>-|many|TRBJ1-1|TRBV28
CASSSAYQGTDTEAFF
TGTGCCAGCAGTTCCGCGTACCAGGGGACCGACACTGAAGCTTTCTTT
>TRBD2|many|TRBJ2-5|TRBV27
CASSLSGLAGYNEQYF
TGTGCCAGCAGCTTGTCGGGACTAGCGGGGTACAATGAGCAGTACTTC
>-|-|TRBJ2-1|TRBV5-3
CASSLEGRTYNEQFF
TGTGCCAGCAGCTTGGAGGGGAGAACCTACAATGAGCAGTTCTTC
>TRBD2|medium-sized|TRBJ2-5|TRBV7-8
CASSLYSSGRQETQYF
TGTGCCAGCAGCTTGTATTCTAGCGGGAGACAAGAGACCCAGTACTTC
>TRBD1|-|TRBJ1-1|TRBV28
CASSFDRGTEAFF
TGTGCCAGCAGTTTCGACAGGGGCACTGAAGCTTTCTTT
>TRBD2|-|TRBJ2-1|TRBV5-3
CASSLSRGLAYDEQFF
TGTGCCAGCAGCTTGTCCCGGGGACTAGCGTATGATGAGCAGTTCTTC
>-|-|TRBJ2-7|TRBV11-2
CASSFVLSSYEQYF
TGTGCCAGCAGCTTCGTGCTGAGCTCCTACGAGCAGTACTTC
>TRBD1|medium-sized|TRBJ1-1|TRBV7-3
CASSYGTGLLRTEAFF
TGTGCCAGCAGTTACGGGACAGGGCTTTTAAGAACTGAAGCTTTCTTT
>-|-|TRBJ1-4|TRBV7-3
CASRPSGGSYEQFF
TGTGCCAGCAGACCCAGCGGGGGCTCCTACGAGCAGTTTTTT
>TRBD1|-|TRBJ1-5|TRBV5-1
CASSLEGTGGQPQHF
TGCGCCAGCAGCTTGGAAGGGACAGGGGGCCAGCCCCAGCATTTT
>TRBD1|many|TRBJ1-5|TRBV6-2/TRBV6-3
CASSYPYWTGFNQPQHF
TGTGCCAGCAGTTACCCTTATTGGACAGGATTTAATCAGCCCCAGCATTTT
>-|many|TRBJ1-2|TRBV5-4
CASSPPPGTDYGYTF
TGTGCCAGCAGCCCACCCCCGGGCACGGACTATGGCTACACCTTC
>-|many|TRBJ2-1|TRBV5-1
CASSLGRGTPDRFF
TGCGCCAGCAGCTTGGGTCGCGGGACCCCCGATCGGTTCTTC
>-|-|TRBJ2-1|TRBV6-4
CASSPLGIVSNNEQFF
TGTGCCAGCAGTCCCTTAGGGATAGTCTCGAACAATGAGCAGTTCTTC
>-|-|TRBJ1-3|TRBV27
CASSPTAVSSGNTIYF
TGTGCCAGCAGTCCGACTGCGGTTAGCTCTGGAAACACCATATATTTT
>TRBD2|-|TRBJ2-1|TRBV12-3/TRBV12-4
CASSLFSGSTYNEQFF
TGTGCCAGCAGTTTATTTAGCGGGAGTACCTACAATGAGCAGTTCTTC
>TRBD1|-|TRBJ2-1|TRBV19
CASSRTGESYNEQFF
TGTGCCAGTAGTAGGACAGGGGAGTCGTACAATGAGCAGTTCTTC
>TRBD1|medium-sized|TRBJ1-4|TRBV7-8
CASSLDTGQGEKLFF
TGTGCCAGCAGCTTAGACACGGGACAGGGAGAAAAACTGTTTTTT
>-|many|TRBJ2-7|TRBV7-8
CASSLGGTYEQYF
TGTGCCAGCAGCTTAGGGGGTACCTACGAGCAGTACTTC
>TRBD2|-|TRBJ2-2|TRBV7-6
CASSQNLGTSLNTGELFF
TGTGCTAGCAGCCAGAATCTAGGGACTAGCCTGAACACCGGGGAGCTGTTTTTT
>-|many|TRBJ2-6|TRBV19
CASSIGAGVASGANVLTF
TGTGCCAGTTCCATTGGGGCAGGGGTAGCGTCTGGGGCCAACGTCCTGACTTTC
>-|many|TRBJ1-2|TRBV28
CASSPTTGIYGYTF
TGTGCCAGCAGCCCGACGACCGGGATTTATGGCTACACCTTC
>TRBD2|-|TRBJ2-7|TRBV7-8
CASSLVGTNYNEQYF
TGTGCCAGCAGCTTAGTCGGGACTAACTACAATGAGCAGTACTTC
>-|-|TRBJ1-5|TRBV6-1
CASRVILGNQPQHF
TGTGCCAGCAGGGTGATACTAGGGAATCAGCCCCAGCATTTT
>-|medium-sized|TRBJ1-5|TRBV10-3
CAISESERNQPQHF
TGTGCCATCAGTGAGTCGGAACGAAATCAGCCCCAGCATTTT
>TRBD2|many|TRBJ2-1|TRBV19
CASAPTRTSAIDEQFF
TGTGCCAGTGCCCCGACGCGGACTAGCGCCATTGACGAGCAGTTCTTC
>-|few|TRBJ2-4|TRBV7-2
CASSLVQGGLNIQYF
TGTGCCAGCAGCTTAGTACAGGGAGGTTTAAACATTCAGTACTTC
>-|-|TRBJ2-2|TRBV7-2
CASSLIRGDTGELFF
TGTGCCAGCAGCTTAATTAGGGGGGACACCGGGGAGCTGTTTTTT
>-|many|TRBJ1-2|TRBV6-1
CASRSSYGYTF
TGTGCCAGCAGGTCATCCTATGGCTACACCTTC
>-|-|TRBJ1-5|TRBV28
CAIRASDQPQHF
TGTGCCATCAGGGCATCGGATCAGCCCCAGCATTTT
>TRBD1|-|TRBJ2-7|TRBV20-1
CSAGTEAYEQYF
TGCAGTGCCGGGACAGAAGCCTACGAGCAGTACTTC
>TRBD2|many|TRBJ2-1|TRBV5-4
CASSPTSGRAPEQFF
TGTGCCAGCAGCCCCACTAGCGGGAGGGCCCCTGAGCAGTTCTTC
>TRBD2|medium-sized|TRBJ2-7|TRBV7-2
CASSYTSGSSYEQYF
TGTGCCAGCAGCTATACTAGCGGGAGCTCCTACGAGCAGTACTTC
>-|many|TRBJ1-2|TRBV19
CASSIFPLGNYGYTF
TGTGCCAGTAGCATTTTCCCGCTAGGTAACTATGGCTACACCTTC
>TRBD1|many|TRBJ1-1|TRBV19
CASRITGGDEAFF
TGTGCCAGTAGGATTACAGGGGGCGATGAAGCTTTCTTT
>-|many|TRBJ1-1|TRBV12-3/TRBV12-4
CASSLGQRGTEAFF
TGTGCCAGCAGCCTCGGACAGCGGGGCACTGAAGCTTTCTTT
>TRBD2|many|TRBJ2-4|TRBV11-3
CASSLGAGGIQYF
TGTGCCAGCAGCCTAGGAGCGGGAGGCATTCAGTACTTC
>TRBD2|-|TRBJ2-5|TRBV7-2
CASSWRLASNHNEQYF
TGTGCCAGCAGCTGGCGACTAGCAAGTAATCACAATGAGCAGTACTTC
>-|many|TRBJ2-7|TRBV6-1
CASQRGDSYEQYF
TGTGCCAGCCAGAGAGGGGATTCCTACGAGCAGTACTTC
>TRBD1|-|TRBJ1-2|TRBV6-6
CAISVKDRDNYGYTF
TGTGCCATCAGTGTTAAAGACAGGGACAACTATGGCTACACCTTC
>-|many|TRBJ1-5|TRBV6-1
CASSPSDRRNQPQHF
TGTGCCAGCAGCCCCTCGGACAGACGCAATCAGCCCCAGCATTTT
>TRBD2|many|TRBJ2-5|TRBV28
CASSSKRGRQETQYF
TGTGCCAGCAGTTCAAAGCGGGGACGACAAGAGACCCAGTACTTC